These 32 T cell receptor beta chains share one sample of origin, sequenced in a study of vaccination and CD4 T cells after COVID-19. These receptors' antigens are unknown. Indicated treatment: approximately nine-day PBMC culture with coronavirus spike peptide pools or control peptides (ViraFEST assay). The Oncomine TCR Beta short-read assay was applied to DNA of cultured CD4+ T cells. TCRdb used MiXCR to reprocess the PCR reads, holding one entry per CDR3 protein. The sample has 10,000 to 15,000 distinct CDR3 sequences, around a third seen once; the top ten hold 34%. Material: CD4+ T cells from blood, cultured in vitro, obtained before SARS-CoV-2 vaccination. The receptors shown here come from a human donor who received a COVID-19 vaccine.

This sequence joins TRBV27 and TRBJ2-3; 7 bases agree with TRBD1. V dropped 3 bases and J dropped 6; count of bases not matched to a gene: 6. The CDR3 contains 14 residues. In germline, CDR1 is MNHEY, CDR2 SMNVEV (reference sequence). CDR3 sequence: CASSFGDSGDTQYF. As DNA, the CDR3 is TGTGCCAGCAGTTTTGGGGACAGCGGCGATACGCAGTATTTT.

V usage is TRBV25-1 and J usage is TRBJ1-2; 11 bases line up with TRBD1. In germline, CDR1 is MGHDK, CDR2 SYGVNS. Trimming at V came to 6 bases and at J to 7 bases, leaving 7 bases not matched to a gene. The CDR3 extends over 14 amino acids. This chain's CDR3 is CASSRDRGFSGYTF. In DNA form, the CDR3 reads TGTGCCAGCAGCCGGGACAGGGGGTTTAGTGGCTACACCTTC.

This clonotype appeared a few times. CDR3 DNA: TGCAGTGCTCCCGAGGGGGCCCTGTCCACAGATACGCAGTATTTT. Translated: CSAPEGALSTDTQYF. This chain joins TRBV20-1 and TRBJ2-3; 7 positions agree with TRBD1. CDR3 length: 15 residues. Trimming removed 5 bases from V and 2 bases from J; junction bases left unmatched: 10. Germline V CDR1 and CDR2: DFQATT, SNEGSKA (reference sequence).

This chain joins TRBV4-2 and TRBJ2-3; D remains ambiguous. Germline CDR1 LGHNA, CDR2 YNFKEQ. Trimming removed 4 bases at V and 1 base at J, with 9 bases between. There are 14 residues in the CDR3. The CDR3: CASSRSSGTDTQYF. As DNA, the CDR3 is TGTGCCAGCAGCCGGTCGTCTGGCACAGATACGCAGTATTTT.

This chain uses TRBV20-1 with TRBJ2-7; D assignment may be TRBD1 or TRBD2 (6 bases each). The CDR3 extends over 14 amino acids. Trimming stripped 3 bases from V and 7 bases from J, with 19 bases between. Per germline, CDR1 DFQATT and CDR2 SNEGSKA (reference sequence). The CDR3 DNA reads as TGCAGTGCTAGGTTCGAGGGGGGCACGGGTGAGCAGTACTTC. This translates into CSARFEGGTGEQYF.

The V gene is TRBV5-1, the J gene TRBJ1-1; TRBD1 aligns across 7 bases. In germline, CDR1 is SGHRS, CDR2 YFSETQ. CDR3 length equals 17 residues. With V trimmed by 2 bases and J by 1 base, 11 bases remained unmatched. The CDR3 here is CASSLSDGTVRNTEAFF. The CDR3 bases are TGCGCCAGCAGCTTATCCGACGGGACAGTTCGGAACACTGAAGCTTTCTTT. Full variable domain (missing parts from reference TRBV5-1 and TRBJ1-1): KAGVTQTPRYLIKTRGQQVTLSCSPISGHRSVSWYQQTPGQGLQFLFEYFSETQRNKGNFPGRFSGRQFSNSRSEMNVSTLELGDSALYLCASSLSDGTVRNTEAFFGQGTRLTVV.

The chain employs TRBV12-3 or TRBV12-4 and TRBJ1-1; D remains unclear. V was cut by 1 base and J by 12 bases, with 9 bases left in between. The CDR3 length is 11 residues. CDR3 sequence (DNA): TGTGCCAGCAGTTTAGACCGGTGGACTTTCTTT. This gives the protein CASSLDRWTFF.

The table lists this clonotype with a few counts. The chain has TRBV20-1 and TRBJ2-7; TRBD2 aligns across 12 bases. There are 17 residues in the CDR3. Trimming removed 7 bases from V and 0 bases from J; junction bases left unmatched: 13. Germline CDR1 reads DFQATT; CDR2 reads SNEGSKA (reference sequence). CDR3 coding DNA: TGCAGTGGGAGCAAGCGACTAGCGGGGGCCAACTCCTACGAGCAGTACTTC. This codes for CSGSKRLAGANSYEQYF.

This clonotype was detected a few times. This chain links TRBV14 with TRBJ2-3, with TRBD2 matching over 9 bases. In germline, CDR1 is SGHDN, CDR2 FVKESK. This CDR3 is 17 amino acids long. The V segment lost 3 bases and the J segment 0 bases; nucleotides outside the gene matches: 7. CDR3 coding DNA: TGTGCCAGCAGCCAGTGGCTAGCGGGGCCTAGCACAGATACGCAGTATTTT. Amino acids: CASSQWLAGPSTDTQYF.

This clonotype was observed a handful of times. This chain joins TRBV30 and TRBJ1-5; D not certain. The CDR3 length is 13 residues. Germline values: CDR1 GTSNPN, CDR2 SVGIG (reference sequence). V lost 2 bases, J lost 9 bases, and 14 bases lay in between. CDR3 sequence: CAWSYGVLLPQHF. The CDR3 DNA is TGTGCCTGGAGTTACGGAGTACTCCTGCCCCAGCATTTT.

A few counts support this clonotype. The chain couples TRBV12-3 or TRBV12-4 to TRBJ2-5; TRBD1 agrees at 11 bases. V gave up 0 bases and J gave up 4 bases; unmatched junction bases: 4. CDR3 length equals 16 residues. The CDR3 DNA reads TGTGCCAGCAGTTTAGCAGGGACAGGGGGAGGAGAGACCCAGTACTTC. It specifies CASSLAGTGGGETQYF.

V usage is TRBV9 and J usage is TRBJ2-7, with 10 bases that match TRBD2. The CDR3 has 15 residues. Looked up from germline, CDR1 is SGDLS and CDR2 is YYNGEE. Trimming took 2 bases from V and 4 from J; bases not matched to a gene: 6. This chain's CDR3 is CASSVAAGGRYEQYF. The CDR3 bases are TGTGCCAGCAGCGTGGCAGCGGGGGGGCGATACGAGCAGTACTTC.

This clonotype was seen a few times. The chain couples TRBV30 to TRBJ1-6; 7 nucleotides align to TRBD1. Germline V gene sequence: CDR1 GTSNPN, CDR2 SVGIG (reference sequence). The CDR3 extends over 15 amino acids. V lost 2 bases, J lost 8 bases, and 9 bases stayed unmatched. CDR3 region: CAWSQLGTADSPLHF. The CDR3 DNA is TGTGCCTGGAGTCAGTTAGGGACAGCCGATTCACCCCTCCACTTT.

V gene TRBV18 combines with J gene TRBJ2-7, with TRBD1 identical over 11 bases. Trimming cost V 0 bases and J 6 bases; bases outside gene matches: 7. The germline V gene encodes CDR1 KGHSH and CDR2 LQKENI. The CDR3 sequence is 16 residues long. The CDR3 sequence: CASSPPLGQGVGEQYF. CDR3 sequence (DNA): TGTGCCAGCTCACCACCGCTGGGACAGGGGGTGGGCGAGCAGTACTTC.

This rearrangement joins TRBV30 to TRBJ1-6; unclear D gene. This CDR3 comprises 13 residues. V was cut by 0 bases and J by 7 bases, with 7 bases left in between. Germline V CDR1 and CDR2: GTSNPN, SVGIG (reference sequence). The CDR3: CAWSVGVNSPLHF. The CDR3 DNA reads TGTGCCTGGAGTGTAGGTGTAAATTCACCCCTCCACTTT. Variable domain in full (rest from reference TRBV30 and TRBJ1-6): SQTIHQWPATLVQPVGSPLSLECTVEGTSNPNLYWYRQAAGRGLQLLFYSVGIGQISSEVPQNLSASRPQDRQFILSSKKLLLSDSGFYLCAWSVGVNSPLHFGNGTRLTVT.

This clonotype ranks as medium-sized. This CDR3 reads CASSPLAGYTDTQYF. For the CDR3, the DNA is TGTGCCAGCAGCCCTCTAGCGGGGTACACAGATACGCAGTATTTT. This chain links TRBV7-2 with TRBJ2-3; 9 nucleotides align to TRBD2. The CDR3 spans 15 residues. Germline CDR1 and CDR2: SGHTA and FQGNSA. The V gene end was trimmed by 5 bases and the J gene end by 2 bases; junction bases not matched to a gene: 5.

The chain has TRBV7-2 and TRBJ2-1; D unresolved. The CDR3 runs 13 residues. Per the germline V gene, CDR1 is SGHTA and CDR2 is FQGNSA. Deletions cut 0 bases from V and 7 bases from J, with 7 bases between. CDR3 nucleotide sequence: TGTGCCAGCAGCTTAGCCGACTTGAATGAGCAGTTCTTC. This translates into CASSLADLNEQFF.

The V call is TRBV20-1, the J call TRBJ2-3; D tentatively reads TRBD1 or TRBD2 (6 bases each). V shed 7 bases and J shed 1 base, with 12 bases lying between them. The CDR3 consists of 13 residues. From germline, CDR1 is DFQATT and CDR2 SNEGSKA (reference sequence). The CDR3 loop reads CSEGGTGTDTQYF. The CDR3 DNA is TGCAGTGAAGGGGGGACCGGCACAGATACGCAGTATTTT.

There are a few counts of this clonotype. The chain has TRBV7-6 and TRBJ2-5; D is unclear. The ends were cut back, 5 bases at V and 1 base at J, with 2 bases in the middle. The CDR3 runs to 11 residues. Germline CDR1 and CDR2: SGHVS and FNYEAQ. The CDR3 nucleotides read TGTGCCAGCAGCGCCCAAGAGACCCAGTACTTC. Its translation is CASSAQETQYF.

Here the CDR3 reads CASSLRPRGEEETQYF. Written as DNA, the CDR3 is TGCGCCAGCAGCTTGCGACCGCGGGGGGAGGAAGAGACCCAGTACTTC. This sequence joins TRBV5-1 and TRBJ2-5; 8 bases agree with TRBD2. Per germline, CDR1 SGHRS and CDR2 YFSETQ. There are 16 residues in the CDR3. The V segment lost 1 base and the J segment 3 bases; nucleotides outside the gene matches: 8.

There are a few counts of this clonotype. The chain joins TRBV12-3 or TRBV12-4 to TRBJ2-3; perhaps TRBD2 as D (7 bases). This CDR3 comprises 15 residues. V shed 0 bases and J shed 2 bases, with 9 bases lying between them. The CDR3 nucleotides are TGTGCCAGCAGTTTAGCGGGGGGGCACACAGATACGCAGTATTTT. This sequence encodes CASSLAGGHTDTQYF.

The rearrangement uses TRBV20-1 and TRBJ2-5; 12 bases map to TRBD1. Germline-derived CDR1 and CDR2 are DFQATT and SNEGSKA (reference sequence). The CDR3 spans 14 residues. The junction had 7 bases not matched to a gene; V was cut back by 6 bases and J by 5 bases. The CDR3 is CSAWDRGRRETQYF. CDR3 DNA sequence: TGCAGTGCGTGGGACAGGGGGCGCCGTGAGACCCAGTACTTC.

The chain joins TRBV9 to TRBJ1-5; no clear D. The CDR3 runs to 13 residues. V was shortened by 4 bases and J by 4 bases, with 9 bases between the two germline ends. Germline loops: CDR1 SGDLS, CDR2 YYNGEE. CDR3 in DNA: TGTGCCAGCAGCCCGTCACTAAATCAGCCCCAGCATTTT. This sequence encodes CASSPSLNQPQHF.

Only a few counts were recorded for this clonotype. The chain employs TRBV27 and TRBJ1-1; D ambiguous. The CDR3 contains 14 residues. Germline V gene sequence: CDR1 MNHEY, CDR2 SMNVEV (reference sequence). V was clipped by 10 bases and J by 0 bases, with 15 bases between them. CDR3 amino acids: CATRLAGVNTEAFF. The CDR3 DNA sequence: TGTGCCACAAGATTGGCAGGCGTGAACACTGAAGCTTTCTTT.

This clonotype has only a few counts. The chain employs TRBV6-1 and TRBJ1-1; no clear D gene. The germline V gene encodes CDR1 MNHNS and CDR2 SASEGT. V was shortened by 4 bases and J by 0 bases, with 15 bases between the two germline ends. This CDR3 spans 16 amino acids. The CDR3 is CASSVRSQLLNTEAFF. The CDR3 DNA reads TGTGCCAGCAGTGTTAGGTCTCAACTATTGAACACTGAAGCTTTCTTT.

This chain connects TRBV7-2 to TRBJ1-5; 9 nucleotides match TRBD1. Losses at the gene ends were 0 bases for V and 9 bases for J; bases not matched to a gene: 6. The CDR3 is 15 amino acids. Germline V gives CDR1 SGHTA, CDR2 FQGNSA. CDR3 amino acids: CASSLAPDRGPPQHF. The CDR3 DNA is TGTGCCAGCAGCTTAGCCCCGGACAGGGGCCCGCCCCAGCATTTT.

This clonotype was picked up a small number of times. The chain carries TRBV11-3 and TRBJ2-2; D is uncertain. With 1 base removed from V and 0 bases from J, the gap between germline ends came to 6 bases. CDR1 is SGHNT, CDR2 YENEEA, per germline. The CDR3 has 15 residues. This chain's CDR3 is CASSLGRTNTGELFF. The CDR3 nucleotides read TGTGCCAGCAGCTTAGGACGGACGAACACCGGGGAGCTGTTTTTT.

The V gene is TRBV20-1, the J gene TRBJ2-1, with TRBD2 matching over 8 bases. The V segment lost 1 base and the J segment 1 base; nucleotides outside the gene matches: 3. This CDR3 has 15 residues. Per germline, CDR1 DFQATT and CDR2 SNEGSKA (reference sequence). CDR3 nucleotides: TGCAGTGCTAGAGTGGGCGGGGGGTCCTACAATGAGCAGTTCTTC. Translation: CSARVGGGSYNEQFF.

This clonotype is large (0.1 to 1%) in the sample. The chain combines TRBV20-1 with TRBJ1-1, with TRBD1 matching 7 bases. This CDR3 contains 15 residues. From germline, CDR1 is DFQATT and CDR2 SNEGSKA (reference sequence). Trimming removed 0 bases from V and 9 bases from J; junction bases left unmatched: 13. The CDR3 here is CSARDTNDRDDKAFF. CDR3 nucleotide sequence: TGCAGTGCTAGAGATACAAACGACAGGGATGATAAAGCTTTCTTT.

The chain has TRBV2 and TRBJ1-6; no definite D call. This CDR3 is 16 amino acids long. The V and J ends lost 1 base and 0 bases respectively, with 7 bases between them. Germline V gives CDR1 SNHLY, CDR2 FYNNEI. This CDR3 reads CASSEGPSSYNSPLHF. CDR3 nucleotides: TGTGCCAGCAGTGAAGGTCCGAGCTCCTATAATTCACCCCTCCACTTT.

This clonotype was counted once. This sequence joins TRBV20-1 and TRBJ2-1; D gene unclear. V lost 3 bases, J lost 6 bases, and 12 bases lay in between. The germline CDR1 and CDR2 sequences are DFQATT and SNEGSKA (reference sequence). The CDR3 consists of 13 residues. CDR3 in DNA: TGCAGTGCTAGGGGTGGCCTGAGCAATGAGCAGTTCTTC. Protein: CSARGGLSNEQFF.

The V and J genes are TRBV20-1 and TRBJ2-7; D call uncertain. CDR3 length: 10 amino acids. Looked up from germline, CDR1 is DFQATT and CDR2 is SNEGSKA (reference sequence). Trimming stripped 5 bases from V and 2 bases from J, with 4 bases between. The CDR3 region has the DNA TGCAGTGCTGGTACCTACGAGCAGTACTTC. It translates to CSAGTYEQYF.